The 5 T cell receptor beta chains reported below all come from one sample, sequenced in a study of T-cell memory formation after mild COVID-19. TCRdb itself ran the 5' RACE reads through MiXCR, one entry per CDR3 protein. Found here are roughly 350,000 distinct CDR3 sequences, roughly an eighth of them singletons; the top ten hold about 20%. The sequenced sample consisted of PBMCs or a T cell subset sorted from them (not recorded which). All receptors derive from a young man who had mild COVID-19 (a few samples of this study predate the infection). Cell type and time point are not known.

The V and J genes are TRBV10-3 and TRBJ2-5; no reliable D call. This CDR3 contains 13 residues. CDR1 and CDR2 (germline): ENHRY, SYGVKD. V lost 8 bases to trimming and J lost 2 bases, with 12 bases between them. The CDR3 here is CAIAVNLQETQYF. The CDR3 DNA reads TGTGCCATCGCAGTCAATCTTCAAGAGACCCAGTACTTC.

The rearrangement uses TRBV6-1 and TRBJ1-5; 10 bases are a match to TRBD1. The germline V gene has CDR1 MNHNS and CDR2 SASEGT. The CDR3 totals 14 residues. Trimming at V came to 3 bases and at J to 5 bases, leaving 1 base not matched to a gene. The chain's CDR3 is CASSEGQGYQPQHF. The CDR3 nucleotides read TGTGCCAGCAGTGAGGGACAGGGGTATCAGCCCCAGCATTTT.

The V and J genes are TRBV7-9 and TRBJ2-7; 11 nucleotides line up with TRBD1. The CDR3 is 14 amino acids. Germline CDR1 reads SEHNR; CDR2 reads FQNEAQ (reference sequence). Trimming removed 6 bases from V and 6 bases from J; junction bases left unmatched: 7. CDR3 residues: CASRQGTGGPEQYF. DNA for the CDR3: TGTGCCAGCAGACAGGGGACAGGGGGGCCCGAGCAGTACTTC.

This clonotype has only a few counts. The genes are TRBV12-3 or TRBV12-4 and TRBJ2-1; 12 nucleotides align to TRBD2. The ends lost 4 bases at V and 4 bases at J; junction bases unmatched: 5. This CDR3 spans 16 amino acids. CDR3 residues: CASSSRLAGGYNEQFF. The DNA for the CDR3 is TGTGCCAGCAGTTCCAGGCTAGCGGGGGGGTACAATGAGCAGTTCTTC.

V is TRBV5-1 and J is TRBJ1-5; a possible D gene is TRBD1 (6 bases). CDR1 and CDR2 (germline): SGHRS, YFSETQ. V gave up 0 bases and J gave up 4 bases, with 11 bases separating them. CDR3 length: 15 amino acids. The CDR3 bases are TGCGCCAGCAGCTTGGAGGGACATTTGAATCAGCCCCAGCATTTT. Residues: CASSLEGHLNQPQHF.